This T cell receptor beta chain was sequenced in a study of cytomegalovirus exposure and HLA in healthy donors. The table lists this clone with a few counts. This PCR relied on a set of 60 Vbeta primers and 13 Jbeta primers. The method was immunoSEQ multiplex PCR; TCRdb's version includes in-frame clones alone and lacks a portion of them. The sample lists some 110,000 clones; 8.5% to 10% were seen once. Losses at the gene ends were 8 bases for V and 2 bases for J; bases not matched to a gene: 3. The CDR3 extends over 15 amino acids. CDR1 and CDR2 from the germline V gene are MNHNS and SASEGT. The V call is TRBV6-1, the J call TRBJ2-6; 10 bases align to TRBD1. Source material: PBMCs. The receptor's source is a young man in good health and CMV-seronegative. CDR3 region: CASEDRGAGANVLTF. The CDR3 region has the DNA TGTGCCAGCGAGGACAGGGGGGCTGGGGCCAACGTCCTGACTTTC.